This record looks at one T cell receptor beta chain sequence and its context. Its antigen remains unknown. The V and J ends lost 8 bases and 2 bases respectively, with 12 bases between them. The CDR3 length is 13 residues. The germline V gene has CDR1 SNHLY and CDR2 FYNNEI. This entry is derived from a study of shared clonotypes between healthy human individuals. Splitting of each subset's genomic DNA was done evenly across several immunoSEQ plates. Sequenced by immunoSEQ multiplex PCR; TCRdb stores in-frame clones only, minus some. Among over a million clones, 70% to 80% were seen once, and the ten largest hold approximately 0.52%. The study's findings and limits: In general, naive subsets displayed greater estimated richness than memory subsets did.

The chain recombines TRBV2 with TRBJ1-1; no firm D call. The source is a man aged 18 to 29 in good health. Some clones in this sample may be carry-over from other donors' samples. Specimen: memory CD4+ T cells from PBMCs. Subset specified: CD45RA-negative fraction. This CDR3 is CASHTAINTEAFF. DNA of the CDR3: TGTGCCAGCCACACCGCCATCAACACTGAAGCTTTCTTT.